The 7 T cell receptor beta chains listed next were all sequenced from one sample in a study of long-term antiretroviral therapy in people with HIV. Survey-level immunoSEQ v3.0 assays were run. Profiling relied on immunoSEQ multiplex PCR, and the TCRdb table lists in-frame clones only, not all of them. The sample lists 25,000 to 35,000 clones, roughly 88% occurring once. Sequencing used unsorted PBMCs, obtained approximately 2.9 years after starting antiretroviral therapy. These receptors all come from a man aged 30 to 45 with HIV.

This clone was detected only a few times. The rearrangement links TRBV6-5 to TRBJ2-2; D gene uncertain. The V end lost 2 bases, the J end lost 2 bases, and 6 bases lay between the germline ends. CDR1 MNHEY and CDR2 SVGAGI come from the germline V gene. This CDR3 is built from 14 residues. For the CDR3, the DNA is TGTGCCAGCAGTTACGCCCCCAACACCGGGGAGCTGTTTTTT. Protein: CASSYAPNTGELFF.

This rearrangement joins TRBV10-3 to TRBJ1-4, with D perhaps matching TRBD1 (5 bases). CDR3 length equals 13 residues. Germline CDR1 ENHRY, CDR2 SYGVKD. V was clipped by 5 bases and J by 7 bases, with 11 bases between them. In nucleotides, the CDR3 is TGTGCCATCAGTAAGGCAGGGACTGAAAAACTGTTTTTT. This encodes CAISKAGTEKLFF.

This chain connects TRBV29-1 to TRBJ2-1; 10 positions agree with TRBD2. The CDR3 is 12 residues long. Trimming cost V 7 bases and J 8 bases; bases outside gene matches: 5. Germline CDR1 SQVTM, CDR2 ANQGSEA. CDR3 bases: TGCAGCGGAGCGGGAGGGCCCCATGAGCAGTTCTTC. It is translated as CSGAGGPHEQFF.

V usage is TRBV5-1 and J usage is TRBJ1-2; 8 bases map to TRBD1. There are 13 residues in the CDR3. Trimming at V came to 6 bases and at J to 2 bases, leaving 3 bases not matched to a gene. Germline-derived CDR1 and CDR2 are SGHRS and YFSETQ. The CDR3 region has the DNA TGCGCCAGCACGGGACAGGAGAACTATGGCTACACCTTC. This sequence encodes CASTGQENYGYTF.

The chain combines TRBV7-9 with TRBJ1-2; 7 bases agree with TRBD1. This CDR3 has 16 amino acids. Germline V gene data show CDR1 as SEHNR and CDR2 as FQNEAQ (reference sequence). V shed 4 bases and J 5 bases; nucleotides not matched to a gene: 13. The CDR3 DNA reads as TGTGCCAGCAGCTCCGCCGAGGGGACAGAGGGATATGGCTACACCTTC. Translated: CASSSAEGTEGYGYTF.

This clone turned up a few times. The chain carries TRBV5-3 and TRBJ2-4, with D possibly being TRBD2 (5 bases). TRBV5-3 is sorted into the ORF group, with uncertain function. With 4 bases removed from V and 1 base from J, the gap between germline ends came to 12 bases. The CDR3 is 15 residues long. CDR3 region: CARSLPSGAKNIQYF. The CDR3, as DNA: TGTGCCAGAAGCCTTCCGTCGGGGGCCAAAAACATTCAGTACTTC.

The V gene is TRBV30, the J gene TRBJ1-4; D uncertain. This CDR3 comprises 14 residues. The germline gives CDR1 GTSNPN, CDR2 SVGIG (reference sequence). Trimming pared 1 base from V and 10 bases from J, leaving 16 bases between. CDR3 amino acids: CAWSGSGWIGKLFF. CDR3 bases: TGTGCCTGGAGTGGGTCCGGATGGATTGGAAAACTGTTTTTT.